This T cell receptor (beta chain) was captured in a study of T cells in localized non-small cell lung cancer. Turning to this clone: The antigen remains undetermined.

Study-level findings and limits: Clonality peaked in uninvolved adjacent lung rather than tumor.

CDR3 length equals 15 residues. Germline CDR1 LNHDA, CDR2 SQIVND (reference sequence). V gave up 5 bases and J gave up 3 bases, with 14 bases separating them. The method was immunoSEQ multiplex PCR; TCRdb's version includes in-frame clones alone and lacks a portion of them. Of roughly 3,200 clones in the sample, 25% to 30% were seen once. The receptor comes from a man between 40 and 75 years old with stage III lung adenocarcinoma. This chain uses TRBV19 with TRBJ2-1; D might be TRBD1 (6 bases). The material sequenced was lung tumor tissue, taken before any cancer treatment. CDR3 residues: CASSFEGTHYNEQFF. The CDR3 DNA follows: TGTGCCAGTAGTTTCGAAGGGACACACTACAATGAGCAGTTCTTC.